This T cell receptor beta chain was observed in a study of T cell changes during pregnancy in multiple sclerosis. This clone was counted once. CDR1 and CDR2 from the germline V gene are SGHNT and YYREEE (reference sequence). V was clipped by 4 bases and J by 2 bases; unmatched bases: 5. CDR3 length equals 14 residues. The table came from immunoSEQ multiplex PCR; TCRdb's copy has only in-frame clones and leaves some out. The data contain 50,000 to 65,000 clones, around 92% of them singletons. The chain links TRBV5-4 to TRBJ2-5, with TRBD1 matching over 7 bases. This TCR was recovered from a female donor with multiple sclerosis, enrolled in a pregnancy study. This sample comprised peripheral blood, obtained in the first trimester of pregnancy. CDR3 protein: CASSHGQAQETQYF. The CDR3 region has the DNA TGTGCCAGCAGCCACGGACAGGCACAAGAGACCCAGTACTTC.